Below, 21 T cell receptor beta chains from the same sample are listed, as sequenced in a study of breast tumors, draining lymph nodes, adjacent tissues. Each CDR3 protein is one row after TCRdb ran MiXCR on the multiplex PCR reads. The sample lists 150,000 to 250,000 distinct CDR3 sequences, approximately 33% seen once, with about 4.5% in the top ten. Samples came from axillary lymph nodes draining the breast cancer. The sequenced sample was axillary lymph node tissue. The receptors come from a female donor with breast cancer. Some clones in this sample may be carry-over from other donors' samples.

This clonotype was observed at least ten times. The chain links TRBV14 to TRBJ2-3; 11 bases fit TRBD1. Losses at the gene ends were 5 bases for V and 4 bases for J; bases not matched to a gene: 8. CDR1 and CDR2 (germline): SGHDN, FVKESK. The CDR3 runs 16 residues. Here the CDR3 DNA reads TGTGCCAGCAGCAAAGGACAGGGGGCGAGGGCAGATACGCAGTATTTT. Its translation: CASSKGQGARADTQYF. The full variable domain, in which reference TRBV14 and TRBJ2-3 provide the parts outside the CDR3, is EAGVTQFPSHSVIEKGQTVTLRCDPISGHDNLYWYRRVMGKEIKFLLHFVKESKQDESGMPNNRFLAERTGGTYSTLKVQPAELEDSGVYFCASSKGQGARADTQYFGPGTRLTVL.

About this clonotype itself: A clone one base away is much larger, so this may be a read error. V gene TRBV30 combines with J gene TRBJ2-1; D gene unclear. This CDR3 region has 11 residues. Germline V gene data show CDR1 as GTSNPN and CDR2 as SVGIG (reference sequence). Deletions cut 5 bases from V and 4 bases from J, with 6 bases between. The CDR3 reads CAWGKYNEQFF. Here the CDR3 DNA reads TGTGCCTGGGGAAAATACAATGAGCAGTTCTTC.

A note on this clonotype: A read error may explain this, as a much larger clone is one base away. The chain is built from TRBV20-1 and TRBJ2-7; TRBD2 aligns across 7 bases. Germline CDR1 is DFQATT and CDR2 is SNEGSKA (reference sequence). The CDR3 consists of 14 residues. The DNA of the CDR3 is TGCAGTGCTCCCTCTAGCGGACCCTCCTCCGAGCAGTACTTC. Encoded protein: CSAPSSGPSSEQYF.

This clonotype appeared many times. The rearrangement links TRBV7-3 to TRBJ2-3, with a weak D call TRBD2 (6 bases). CDR1 and CDR2 from the germline V gene are SGHTA and FQGTGA. With 5 bases removed from V and 2 bases from J, the gap between germline ends came to 14 bases. The CDR3 length is 15 residues. CDR3 in DNA: TGTGCCAGCAGCCCGGGGGACTCGCCCACAGATACGCAGTATTTT. This encodes CASSPGDSPTDTQYF.

This clonotype was counted ten times or more. The rearrangement uses TRBV7-9 and TRBJ1-2, with D possibly being TRBD1 (5 bases). The CDR3 is 15 residues long. Germline CDR1 SEHNR, CDR2 FQNEAQ (reference sequence). V lost 4 bases and J lost 9, with 21 bases in between. As DNA, the CDR3 is TGTGCCAGCAGCTCGGGACCCTCCACACTAGAGAGCTACACCTTC. As protein: CASSSGPSTLESYTF.

The V gene is TRBV11-2, the J gene TRBJ2-6; 10 nucleotides align to TRBD2. This CDR3 spans 21 amino acids. Per germline, CDR1 SGHAT and CDR2 FQNNGV. The J segment lost 0 bases and the V segment lost 5 bases, leaving 16 bases of the junction unmatched. The CDR3 loop reads CASSALAGVGGRSSGANVLTF. The DNA for the CDR3 is TGTGCCAGCAGCGCGCTAGCGGGAGTGGGGGGCCGGAGCTCTGGGGCCAACGTCCTGACTTTC.

The gene calls are TRBV19 and TRBJ1-5, with D possibly being TRBD1 (5 bases). Germline V gene data show CDR1 as LNHDA and CDR2 as SQIVND (reference sequence). The V and J ends lost 6 bases and 9 bases respectively, with 15 bases between them. The CDR3 consists of 13 residues. Here the CDR3 DNA reads TGTGCCAGTAGCGCGGGTGGGGGGGGGCCCCAGCATTTT. Translation gives CASSAGGGGPQHF. Full variable domain (outside the CDR3, taken from reference TRBV19 and TRBJ1-5): DGGITQSPKYLFRKEGQNVTLSCEQNLNHDAMYWYRQDPGQGLRLIYYSQIVNDFQKGDIAEGYSVSREKKESFPLTVTSAQKNPTAFYLCASSAGGGGPQHFGDGTRLSIL.

J is TRBJ2-2 and V is TRBV7-8; perhaps D is TRBD1 or TRBD2 (5 bases each). Trimming stripped 7 bases from V and 8 bases from J, with 20 bases between. Per germline, CDR1 SGHVS and CDR2 FQNEAQ. The CDR3 runs 15 residues. The CDR3 sequence is CASTFNRGVTGELFF. In DNA, the CDR3 is TGTGCCAGCACCTTCAATAGAGGGGTCACGGGGGAGCTGTTTTTT.

As for this clonotype: With a much larger clone just one base away, this may be a read error. It is likely a read error, because the conserved phenylalanine at the end of the CDR3 is missing. This chain connects TRBV6-5 to TRBJ2-3, with D hard to call. Germline V gene sequence: CDR1 MNHEY, CDR2 SVGAGI. The V gene lost 4 bases and the J gene lost 1 base, with 15 bases spanning the gap. The CDR3 has 16 amino acids. CDR3: CASSSLRSLGTDTQYS. The CDR3 nucleotides read TGTGCCAGCAGTTCCCTCCGTTCCCTAGGCACAGATACGCAGTATTCT.

This clonotype was picked up many times. J is TRBJ2-3 and V is TRBV29-1; 8 nucleotides align to TRBD2. This CDR3 is built from 14 residues. Looked up from germline, CDR1 is SQVTM and CDR2 is ANQGSEA. J was trimmed by 5 bases and V by 4 bases; bases with no gene match: 8. The chain's CDR3 is CSVAREGLIDTQYF. The CDR3 DNA sequence: TGCAGCGTTGCTCGGGAGGGCCTGATAGATACGCAGTATTTT.

Comment on this clonotype: This may come from a read error, since a much larger clone is one base off. The chain links TRBV30 to TRBJ1-2, with D unresolved. Per the germline V gene, CDR1 is GTSNPN and CDR2 is SVGIG (reference sequence). CDR3 length: 12 amino acids. V lost 3 bases, J lost 9 bases, and 14 bases lay in between. CDR3 region: CAWSRGWVSYTF. In DNA form, the CDR3 reads TGTGCCTGGAGCCGAGGGTGGGTGAGCTACACCTTC.

The V call is TRBV19, the J call TRBJ2-3, with 12 bases fitting TRBD2. CDR3 length equals 16 residues. Germline lookup yields CDR1 LNHDA and CDR2 SQIVND (reference sequence). Trimming cost V 7 bases and J 11 bases; bases outside gene matches: 16. CDR3 amino acids: CASTQGTLAGGDEQYF. The CDR3 DNA follows: TGTGCCAGTACCCAGGGGACACTAGCGGGAGGTGATGAGCAGTATTTT.

There are a few counts of this clonotype. The chain links TRBV7-3 to TRBJ2-1, with 7 nucleotides matching TRBD2. Germline CDR1 and CDR2: SGHTA and FQGTGA. Unmatched junction bases numbered 8, after V lost 0 bases and J lost 6 bases. The CDR3 length is 16 residues. CDR3 sequence (DNA): TGTGCCAGCAGCTTAACATCAGTAGCGGGCCTCAATGAGCAGTTCTTC. It yields the protein CASSLTSVAGLNEQFF. Complete variable domain (other parts from reference TRBV7-3 and TRBJ2-1): GAGVSQTPSNKVTEKGKYVELRCDPISGHTALYWYRQSLGQGPEFLIYFQGTGAADDSGLPNDRFFAVRPEGSVSTLKIQRTERGDSAVYLCASSLTSVAGLNEQFFGPGTRLTVL.

There are many counts of this clonotype. The genes are TRBV7-6 and TRBJ2-1, with 9 bases that match TRBD2. The CDR3 contains 15 residues. J lost 2 bases, V lost 2 bases, and 1 base had no gene match. Germline V gene data show CDR1 as SGHVS and CDR2 as FNYEAQ. The CDR3 spells CASSLLAGTYNEQFF. The CDR3 DNA reads TGTGCCAGCAGCTTACTAGCGGGGACCTACAATGAGCAGTTCTTC.

This clonotype has at least ten counts. The chain combines TRBV20-1 with TRBJ2-7, with a weak D call TRBD2 (5 bases). Germline V gene sequence: CDR1 DFQATT, CDR2 SNEGSKA (reference sequence). V was clipped by 6 bases and J by 2 bases, with 20 bases between them. The CDR3 consists of 15 residues. The CDR3 coding sequence is TGCAGTGCCGGCTTATTGCTAGAGGAGGCCTACGAGCAGTACTTC. This sequence encodes CSAGLLLEEAYEQYF.

This clonotype was seen a handful of times. The junction and the germline gene differ at one end; a read error may be behind it. CDR3 DNA sequence: TGTGCCAGCAGCCGCGTCGGGACCACTCAAGAGACCCAGCACTTC. This codes for CASSRVGTTQETQHF. The chain combines TRBV7-9 with TRBJ2-5; D possibly uses TRBD1 or TRBD2 (5 bases each). The germline gives CDR1 SEHNR, CDR2 FQNEAQ (reference sequence). This CDR3 is built from 15 residues.

This clonotype was found many times. The chain recombines TRBV29-1 with TRBJ2-5; no definite D call. The CDR3 spans 14 residues. The ends were cut back, 6 bases at V and 4 bases at J, with 18 bases in the middle. Germline CDR1 reads SQVTM; CDR2 reads ANQGSEA. The CDR3, as DNA: TGCAGCGTGGCCGCCTCTGAAACCGGAGAGACCCAGTACTTC. Its translation: CSVAASETGETQYF.

Comments on this clonotype: This may be a read error: a much more frequent sequence differs by one nucleotide. The gene calls are TRBV30 and TRBJ2-7, with a tentative D call TRBD1 (5 bases). This CDR3 has 15 residues. Germline CDR1 is GTSNPN and CDR2 is SVGIG (reference sequence). V lost 1 base and J 3 bases, leaving 16 bases between the germline ends. The CDR3 loop reads CAWSADSPPGYEQYV. The CDR3, as DNA: TGTGCCTGGAGTGCCGACAGCCCCCCGGGCTACGAGCAGTACGTC.

This clonotype occurred many times. The J gene is TRBJ2-7, the V gene TRBV5-1; 7 positions match TRBD1. There are 14 residues in the CDR3. Germline CDR1 is SGHRS and CDR2 is YFSETQ. J was trimmed by 6 bases and V by 3 bases; bases with no gene match: 9. CDR3 sequence reads: CASSSSGTDAEQYF. Here the CDR3 DNA reads TGCGCCAGCAGCTCTTCCGGGACAGACGCCGAGCAGTACTTC.

The chain carries TRBV11-2 and TRBJ2-1; D call uncertain. The CDR3 has 14 amino acids. V gave up 5 bases and J gave up 7 bases, with 15 bases separating them. Germline assignment: CDR1 SGHAT and CDR2 FQNNGV. The CDR3, as DNA: TGTGCCAGCAGCCAGGTGGCCAGGACGAATGAGCAGTTCTTC. This gives the protein CASSQVARTNEQFF. The full variable domain, in which reference TRBV11-2 and TRBJ2-1 provide the parts outside the CDR3, is EAGVAQSPRYKIIEKRQSVAFWCNPISGHATLYWYQQILGQGPKLLIQFQNNGVVDDSQLPKDRFSAERLKGVDSTLKIQPAKLEDSAVYLCASSQVARTNEQFFGPGTRLTVL.

There are many counts of this clonotype. The chain combines TRBV9 with TRBJ1-2; 7 nucleotides agree with TRBD1. The germline CDR1 and CDR2 sequences are SGDLS and YYNGEE. CDR3 length: 13 residues. Trimming at V came to 3 bases and at J to 2 bases, leaving 1 base not matched to a gene. CDR3 sequence reads: CASSATGNYGYTF. The DNA for the CDR3 is TGTGCCAGCAGCGCGACAGGGAACTATGGCTACACCTTC.